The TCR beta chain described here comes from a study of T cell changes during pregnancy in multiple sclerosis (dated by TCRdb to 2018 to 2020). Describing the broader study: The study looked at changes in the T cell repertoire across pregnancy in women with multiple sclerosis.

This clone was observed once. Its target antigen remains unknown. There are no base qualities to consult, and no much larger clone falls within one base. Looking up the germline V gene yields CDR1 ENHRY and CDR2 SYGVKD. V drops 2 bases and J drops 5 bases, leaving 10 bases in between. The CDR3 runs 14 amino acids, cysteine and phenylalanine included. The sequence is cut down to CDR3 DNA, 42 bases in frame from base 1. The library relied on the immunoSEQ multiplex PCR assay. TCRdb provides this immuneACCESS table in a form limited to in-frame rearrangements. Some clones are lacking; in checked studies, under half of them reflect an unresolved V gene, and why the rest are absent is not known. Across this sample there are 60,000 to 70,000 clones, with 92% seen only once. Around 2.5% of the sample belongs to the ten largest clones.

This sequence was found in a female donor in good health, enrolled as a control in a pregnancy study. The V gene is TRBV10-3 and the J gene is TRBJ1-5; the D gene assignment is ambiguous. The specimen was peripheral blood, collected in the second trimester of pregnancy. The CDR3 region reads CAISEINEDQPQHF. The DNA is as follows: TGTGCCATCAGTGAGATAAATGAGGATCAGCCCCAGCATTTT.